Listed below are T cell receptor beta chains from one sample, sequenced in a study of blood T cell repertoires in COVID-19. TCRdb keeps only in-frame clones here, not all; method: immunoSEQ multiplex PCR. The sample holds 99,000 or so clones; more than 85% are singletons and the top ten take roughly 5.6%. Specimen: peripheral blood. The receptor source for this set is a human donor in a cohort sampled during active COVID-19. CDR3s include the opening cysteine and the closing phenylalanine or tryptophan. D genes are given only for firm matches. Size tells how often a clone was seen (once, few, many) or the class of an expanded clone, and some rows leave it out.

TRBV18	.	TRBJ1-5	once	TGTGCCAGCTCGGGACAATATAGCAATCAGCCCCAGCATTTT	CASSGQYSNQPQHF
TRBV4-3	TRBD2	TRBJ2-3	.	TGCGCCAGCAGCGTATTACAAGCGGGGGCCCTCACAGATACGCAGTATTTT	CASSVLQAGALTDTQYF
TRBV28	.	TRBJ1-1	.	TGTGCCAGCAGTTTCAGGGGTAACACTGAAGCTTTCTTT	CASSFRGNTEAFF
TRBV4-1	TRBD1	TRBJ2-3	.	TGCGCCAGCAGCCAAGACGGGACAGGGTGGTCAGATACGCAGTATTTT	CASSQDGTGWSDTQYF
TRBV7-8	TRBD1	TRBJ2-1	.	TGTGCCAGCAGCTTCCGGGACAGAAACAATGAGCAGTTCTTC	CASSFRDRNNEQFF
TRBV7-9	.	TRBJ1-5	.	TGTGCCAGCAGCTTAGACTGGAATCAGCCCCAGCATTTT	CASSLDWNQPQHF
TRBV5-6	TRBD1	TRBJ1-5	.	TGTGCCAGCAGCTGGGGACAGAACCGCGATCAGCCCCAGCATTTT	CASSWGQNRDQPQHF
TRBV3-1/TRBV3-2	TRBD2	TRBJ2-3	.	TGTGCCAGCAGCCAAGCCTTTCGTGAGCGGGAGGGCCCCCGCACAGATACGCAGTATTTT	CASSQAFREREGPRTDTQYF
TRBV11-2	TRBD1	TRBJ1-2	.	TGTGCCAGCAGCTTGGGGACAGGGGGACCCATCGGCCATGGCTACACCTTC	CASSLGTGGPIGHGYTF
TRBV9	TRBD2	TRBJ2-1	.	TGTGCCAGCAGCGGGGTAGGACCGTTAAGCGGGAAGAGCTCCTACAATGAGCAGTTCTTC	CASSGVGPLSGKSSYNEQFF
TRBV6-5	TRBD1	TRBJ1-5	.	TGTGCCAGCAGTCCGGACAGGGGAAATCAGCCCCAGCATTTT	CASSPDRGNQPQHF
TRBV7-9	TRBD1	TRBJ1-1	once	TGTGCCAGCAGCTGGACAGGGAAGAACACTGAAGCTTTCTTT	CASSWTGKNTEAFF
TRBV6-6	TRBD1	TRBJ1-3	.	TGTGCCAGCGCCACAGGGGTCATCTCTGGAAACACCATATATTTT	CASATGVISGNTIYF
TRBV11-2	.	TRBJ2-1	.	TGTGCCAGCAGCTTAGATCCTAGCCCCTCCTACAATGAGCAGTTCTTC	CASSLDPSPSYNEQFF
TRBV27	.	TRBJ2-7	.	TGTGCCAGCAGTTTATCGGGGGGACCGTTCTACGAGCAGTACTTC	CASSLSGGPFYEQYF
TRBV7-9	TRBD1	TRBJ2-4	.	TGTGCCAGCAGCCCCCGGGACAGGGAAGCCAAAAACATTCAGTACTTC	CASSPRDREAKNIQYF
TRBV19	TRBD1	TRBJ2-7	.	TGTGCCAGTAGTATTAGACAGGGGGACTACGAGCAGTACTTC	CASSIRQGDYEQYF
TRBV13	.	TRBJ1-2	.	TGTGCCAGCAGCTTAAACCGGGGGAGCTATGGCTACACCTTC	CASSLNRGSYGYTF
TRBV19	.	TRBJ1-1	.	TGTGCCAGTAGTACCTGGACAGCCCTTAACACTGAAGCTTTCTTT	CASSTWTALNTEAFF
TRBV27	.	TRBJ2-5	once	TGTGCCAGCAGTTTACCCGGGGGGCTGGGGACCCAGTACTTC	CASSLPGGLGTQYF
TRBV3-1/TRBV3-2	.	TRBJ2-1	.	TGTGCCAGCAGTGCGGCGGACGGGAGCTACAATGAGCAGTTCTTC	CASSAADGSYNEQFF
TRBV19	TRBD2	TRBJ2-7	.	TGTGCCAGTAGTACATTAGCGGGGGGGCCCTACGAGCAGTACTTC	CASSTLAGGPYEQYF
TRBV7-2	.	TRBJ2-3	.	TGTGCCAGCAGCTTGGCCAAGAGCACAGATACGCAGTATTTT	CASSLAKSTDTQYF
TRBV15	TRBD2	TRBJ2-1	.	TGTGCCACCAGAGAAGCGGGGGAATACAATGAGCAGTTCTTC	CATREAGEYNEQFF
TRBV5-8	TRBD2	TRBJ2-1	.	TGTGCCAGCAGCTTCCCACCGGGGGGGTTTTCTGAGCAGTTCTTC	CASSFPPGGFSEQFF
TRBV3-1/TRBV3-2	.	TRBJ2-3	.	TGTGCCAGCAGCCAGGAGGGGGGGCCCGCAGATACGCAGTATTTT	CASSQEGGPADTQYF
TRBV5-6	.	TRBJ2-6	.	TGTGCCAGCAGCTTAATGACAGGGTGGGGGGACTCTGGGGCCAACGTCCTGACTTTC	CASSLMTGWGDSGANVLTF
TRBV5-1	TRBD1	TRBJ1-1	.	TGCGCCAGCTCTTCTTACGTTTCTGGGACAGATGAAGCTTTCTTT	CASSSYVSGTDEAFF
TRBV5-6	.	TRBJ2-7	.	TGTGCCAGCAGCTTGAGTCCAGACTCCAGACCAGGGGAGCAGTACTTC	CASSLSPDSRPGEQYF
TRBV5-5	TRBD2	TRBJ2-5	.	TGTGCCAGCAGCAGGGCGGGGAGTAGCGGGGGTCAAGAGACCCAGTACTTC	CASSRAGSSGGQETQYF
TRBV15	.	TRBJ2-1	.	TGTGCCACCAGCAGAGATCGAGCTGCGGGAGAGCAGTTCTTC	CATSRDRAAGEQFF
TRBV4-3	TRBD2	TRBJ2-1	.	TGCGCCAGCAGCCAATACCTAGCGGAAAATTCCTACAATGAGCAGTTCTTC	CASSQYLAENSYNEQFF
TRBV5-1	TRBD2	TRBJ2-1	.	TGCGCCAGCAGCTTTGGACTAGCGGGAGGGTCCTACAATGAGCAGTTCTTC	CASSFGLAGGSYNEQFF